The clone carrying this T cell receptor (beta chain) was observed at least ten times. Antigen: not known. This record belongs to a study of neurological immune-mediated disorders. Regarding the study as a whole: A possible signature was seen in one related-CDR3 cluster, into which phylogenetic grouping placed the repertoires of 18 of 34 multiple sclerosis patients.

This CDR3 has 15 residues. V trimming: 0 bases; J trimming: 7 bases; junction bases outside the gene matches: 7. Germline V gene lookup returns CDR1 SGDLS and CDR2 YYNGEE. TCRdb recomputed calls from the 5' RACE reads with MiXCR, one row per CDR3 protein. Of about 74,000 distinct CDR3 sequences listed, less than 5.5% are singletons. The genes are TRBV9 and TRBJ2-3; 8 positions match TRBD2. Sequencing input: PBMCs. The receptor comes from a young man with multiple sclerosis. The CDR3 DNA is TGTGCCAGCAGCGTAGAGGTAGCGGGACCCAATACGCAGTATTTT. As protein: CASSVEVAGPNTQYF. The whole variable domain, remainder taken from reference TRBV9 and TRBJ2-3, is DSGVTQTPKHLITATGQRVTLRCSPRSGDLSVYWYQQSLDQGLQFLIQYYNGEERAKGNILERFSAQQFPDLHSELNLSSLELGDSALYFCASSVEVAGPNTQYFGPGTRLTVL.